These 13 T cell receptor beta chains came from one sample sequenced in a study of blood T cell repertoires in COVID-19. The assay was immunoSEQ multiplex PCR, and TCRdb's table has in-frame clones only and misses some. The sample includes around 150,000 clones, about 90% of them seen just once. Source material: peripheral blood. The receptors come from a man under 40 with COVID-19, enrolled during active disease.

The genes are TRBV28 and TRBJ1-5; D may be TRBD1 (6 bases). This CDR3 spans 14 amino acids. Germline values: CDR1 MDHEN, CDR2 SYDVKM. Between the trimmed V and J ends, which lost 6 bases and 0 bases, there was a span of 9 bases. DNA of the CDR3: TGTGCCAGCAGCACGGACAGTAGCAATCAGCCCCAGCATTTT. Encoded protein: CASSTDSSNQPQHF.

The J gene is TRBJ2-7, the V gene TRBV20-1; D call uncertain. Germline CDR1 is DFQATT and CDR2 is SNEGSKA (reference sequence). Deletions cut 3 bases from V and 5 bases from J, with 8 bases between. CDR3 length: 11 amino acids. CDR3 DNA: TGCAGTGCTAGGGGTGGGCACGAGCAGTACTTC. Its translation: CSARGGHEQYF.

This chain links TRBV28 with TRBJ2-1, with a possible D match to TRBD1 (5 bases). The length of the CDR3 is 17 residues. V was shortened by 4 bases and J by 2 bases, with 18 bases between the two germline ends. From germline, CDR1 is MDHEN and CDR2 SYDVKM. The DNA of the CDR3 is TGTGCCAGCAGTTCCGGTTCAGACAGCGAGGCCTACAATGAGCAGTTCTTC. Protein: CASSSGSDSEAYNEQFF.

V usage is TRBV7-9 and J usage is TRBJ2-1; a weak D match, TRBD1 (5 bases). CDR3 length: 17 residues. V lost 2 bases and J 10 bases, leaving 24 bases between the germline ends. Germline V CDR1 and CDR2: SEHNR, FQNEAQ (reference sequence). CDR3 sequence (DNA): TGTGCCAGCAGCTTAATAGGTATGGGCCCAGGGTATGGGGAGCAGTTCTTC. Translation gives CASSLIGMGPGYGEQFF. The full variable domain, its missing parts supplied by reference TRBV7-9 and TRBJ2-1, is DTGVSQNPRHKITKRGQNVTFRCDPISEHNRLYWYRQTLGQGPEFLTYFQNEAQLEKSRLLSDRFSAERPKGSFSTLEIQRTEQGDSAMYLCASSLIGMGPGYGEQFFGPGTRLTVL.

CDR3 sequence (DNA): TGTGCCAGCAGCCCTTTCCAACTTGAGAACTATGGCTACACCTTC. This sequence encodes CASSPFQLENYGYTF. V usage is TRBV7-9 and J usage is TRBJ1-2, with D unclear. V shed 5 bases and J shed 2 bases, with 15 bases lying between them. Germline V gene data show CDR1 as SEHNR and CDR2 as FQNEAQ (reference sequence). The CDR3 contains 15 residues.

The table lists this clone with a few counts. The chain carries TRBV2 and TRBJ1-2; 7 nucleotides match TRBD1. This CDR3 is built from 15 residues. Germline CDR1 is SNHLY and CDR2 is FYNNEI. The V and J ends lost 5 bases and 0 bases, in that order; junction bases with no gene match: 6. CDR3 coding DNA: TGTGCCAGCAGTCCGGGACAGCGGGCTAACTATGGCTACACCTTC. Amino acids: CASSPGQRANYGYTF.

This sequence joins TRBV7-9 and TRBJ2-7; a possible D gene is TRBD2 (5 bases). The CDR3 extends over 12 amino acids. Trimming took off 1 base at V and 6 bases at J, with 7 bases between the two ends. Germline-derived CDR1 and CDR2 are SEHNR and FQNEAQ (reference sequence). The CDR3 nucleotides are TGTGCCAGCAGCTTAGAGCGGCGCGAGCAGTACTTC. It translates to CASSLERREQYF.

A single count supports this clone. CDR3 sequence reads: CASSEVRYSPLHF. DNA for the CDR3: TGTGCCAGCAGTGAGGTCAGGTATTCACCCCTCCACTTT. This chain links TRBV6-4 with TRBJ1-6; unclear D gene. CDR1 MRHNA and CDR2 SNTAGT come from the germline V gene. CDR3 size: 13 residues. V was clipped by 3 bases and J by 8 bases, with 8 bases between them.

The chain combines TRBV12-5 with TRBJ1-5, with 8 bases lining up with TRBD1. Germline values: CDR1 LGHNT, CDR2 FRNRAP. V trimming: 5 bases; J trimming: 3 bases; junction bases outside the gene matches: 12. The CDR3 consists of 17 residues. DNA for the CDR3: TGTGCTAGTGGTCCCTTATCGCGACAGGGGCACAATCAGCCCCAGCATTTT. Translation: CASGPLSRQGHNQPQHF.

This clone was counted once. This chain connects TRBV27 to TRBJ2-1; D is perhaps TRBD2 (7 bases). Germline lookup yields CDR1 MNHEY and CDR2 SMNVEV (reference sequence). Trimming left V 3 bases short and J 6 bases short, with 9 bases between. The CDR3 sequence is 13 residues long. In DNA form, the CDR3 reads TGTGCCAGCAGTTTCGCGGGGGCCAATGAGCAGTTCTTC. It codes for CASSFAGANEQFF.

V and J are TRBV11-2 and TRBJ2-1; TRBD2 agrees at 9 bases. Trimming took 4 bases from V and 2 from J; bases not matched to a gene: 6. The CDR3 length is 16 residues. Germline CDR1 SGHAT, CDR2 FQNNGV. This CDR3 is CASSSRLAETYNEQFF. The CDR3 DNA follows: TGTGCCAGCAGCTCCCGACTAGCGGAAACCTACAATGAGCAGTTCTTC.

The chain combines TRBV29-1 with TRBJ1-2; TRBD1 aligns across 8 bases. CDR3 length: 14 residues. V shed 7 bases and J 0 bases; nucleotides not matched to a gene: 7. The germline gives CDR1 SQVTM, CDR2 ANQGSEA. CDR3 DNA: TGCAGCGCACGCGACAGGGGTCCTAACTATGGCTACACCTTC. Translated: CSARDRGPNYGYTF.

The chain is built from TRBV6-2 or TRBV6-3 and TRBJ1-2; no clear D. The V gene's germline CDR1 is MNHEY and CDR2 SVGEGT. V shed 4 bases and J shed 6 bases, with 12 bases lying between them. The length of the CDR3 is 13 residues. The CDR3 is CASSFRRVDGYTF. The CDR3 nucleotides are TGTGCCAGCAGTTTTCGCCGGGTGGATGGCTACACCTTC.